What follows are 2 T cell receptor beta chains derived from one specimen sequenced in a study of CD8+CD57+ T cells in acquired aplastic anemia. It was genomic DNA that served as the template for profiling TCR beta VDJ and CDR3. TCRdb reanalysed the reads using MiXCR and keeps one entry per CDR3 protein. The sample lists around 200,000 distinct CDR3 sequences, roughly half occurring once. The material sequenced was sorted CD4+, CD8+, or CD8+CD57+ T cells (not recorded which) from PBMCs. Source of these receptors: a human donor in good health, serving as a control.

The table lists this clonotype with many counts. The chain has TRBV7-2 and TRBJ2-3; TRBD2 might be the D (5 bases). Trimming took off 5 bases at V and 2 bases at J, with 17 bases between the two ends. CDR3 size: 16 residues. The germline CDR1 and CDR2 sequences are SGHTA and FQGNSA. CDR3 in amino acids: CASSLRLAAVTDTQYF. The CDR3, as DNA: TGTGCCAGCAGCCTACGTCTAGCTGCTGTCACAGATACGCAGTATTTT.

This clonotype came up a few times. The genes are TRBV11-2 and TRBJ1-2, with 9 positions matching TRBD1. Germline CDR1 and CDR2: SGHAT and FQNNGV. V lost 6 bases to trimming and J lost 4 bases; unmatched junction nucleotides: 12. The CDR3 runs to 16 residues. This CDR3 reads CASSSPTGQGGYGYTF. CDR3 DNA sequence: TGTGCCAGCAGTTCTCCTACGGGACAGGGAGGCTATGGCTACACCTTC.